The 24 T cell receptor beta chains below come from one sample, sequenced in a study of T cell responses to AZD1222 COVID-19 vaccine. Clones were sequenced by immunoSEQ multiplex PCR, and TCRdb holds only the in-frame ones, with some missing. Here the sample spans about 130,000 clones, roughly nine tenths being singletons. The input for sequencing was peripheral blood, taken on day 0 of AZD1222 vaccination. These receptors were obtained from an adult in good health.

This clone was seen more than once but under ten times. V and J are TRBV9 and TRBJ1-2; D remains unclear. Germline V gene lookup returns CDR1 SGDLS and CDR2 YYNGEE. The CDR3 extends over 12 amino acids. V gave up 3 bases and J gave up 8 bases, with 11 bases separating them. Written as DNA, the CDR3 is TGTGCCAGCAGCGGGTCCAGTCGCGGCTACACCTTC. Translation gives CASSGSSRGYTF.

This sequence joins TRBV6-6 and TRBJ2-1; 7 bases match TRBD2. V was pared by 10 bases and J by 0 bases, with 3 bases of the junction left unmatched. Germline CDR1 reads MNHNY; CDR2 reads SVGAGI (reference sequence). This CDR3 comprises 13 residues. CDR3 protein: CATRGDSYNEQFF. Here the CDR3 DNA reads TGTGCCACCCGGGGGGACTCCTACAATGAGCAGTTCTTC.

This clone has a single count. V usage is TRBV29-1 and J usage is TRBJ1-1, with a weak D call TRBD1 (5 bases). CDR1 is SQVTM and CDR2 is ANQGSEA in the germline V gene. The CDR3 contains 18 residues. Trimming left V 5 bases short and J 4 bases short, with 29 bases between. CDR3 in amino acids: CSVQTRDGGWDLGTEAFF. CDR3 DNA: TGCAGCGTTCAGACAAGGGACGGTGGTTGGGATTTGGGCACTGAAGCTTTCTTT.

The rearrangement links TRBV30 to TRBJ1-2; maybe TRBD1 (5 bases). Trimming removed 5 bases from V and 6 bases from J, with 13 bases in between. The CDR3 is made up of 12 amino acids. Germline assignment: CDR1 GTSNPN and CDR2 SVGIG (reference sequence). CDR3 region: CAWERGGNGYTF. CDR3 bases: TGTGCCTGGGAAAGGGGAGGAAATGGCTACACCTTC.

The J gene is TRBJ1-1, the V gene TRBV19; perhaps TRBD1 as D (5 bases). Trimming left V 7 bases short and J 0 bases short, with 15 bases between. The germline V gene encodes CDR1 LNHDA and CDR2 SQIVND (reference sequence). The length of the CDR3 is 15 residues. Written as DNA, the CDR3 is TGTGCCAGTAAGAGGGAGGGACCTTTGAACACTGAAGCTTTCTTT. Translated: CASKREGPLNTEAFF. The variable domain in full, with the rest retrieved from reference TRBV19 and TRBJ1-1, is DGGITQSPKYLFRKEGQNVTLSCEQNLNHDAMYWYRQDPGQGLRLIYYSQIVNDFQKGDIAEGYSVSREKKESFPLTVTSAQKNPTAFYLCASKREGPLNTEAFFGQGTRLTVV.

The chain combines TRBV7-6 with TRBJ2-7; 10 positions agree with TRBD1. V shed 2 bases, J shed 2 bases, and the junction held 6 bases outside the gene matches. CDR1 and CDR2 from the germline V gene are SGHVS and FNYEAQ. The CDR3 loop spans 16 amino acids. For the CDR3, the DNA is TGTGCCAGCAGCTTAACCCCGGGACAGGGGACCTACGAGCAGTACTTC. It encodes CASSLTPGQGTYEQYF.

This clone was detected only a few times. This sequence joins TRBV2 and TRBJ2-2; no clear D gene. Trimming removed 0 bases from V and 8 bases from J, with 13 bases in between. This CDR3 region has 15 residues. In germline, CDR1 is SNHLY, CDR2 FYNNEI. DNA for the CDR3: TGTGCCAGCAGTGAAGCCATGGGTAGGGCGGGGGAGCTGTTTTTT. Amino acid sequence: CASSEAMGRAGELFF.

The genes are TRBV7-2 and TRBJ2-5; D may be TRBD1 or TRBD2 (6 bases each). Germline V gives CDR1 SGHTA, CDR2 FQGNSA. CDR3 size: 12 residues. V shed 2 bases and J shed 13 bases, with 14 bases lying between them. CDR3 in DNA: TGTGCCAGCAGCTTACTAGGGGGGCCCACGTACTTC. Amino acids: CASSLLGGPTYF.

DNA for the CDR3: TGCGCCAGCCGCTGGGAGCGGGGGCCTTACGAGCAGTACTTC. Its translation is CASRWERGPYEQYF. The chain is built from TRBV4-3 and TRBJ2-7; 8 nucleotides match TRBD2. Looked up from germline, CDR1 is LGHNA and CDR2 is YSLEER. There are 14 residues in the CDR3. The junction had 10 bases not matched to a gene; V was cut back by 8 bases and J by 4 bases.

V and J are TRBV19 and TRBJ1-1; no clear D. The CDR3 runs to 13 residues. Germline-derived CDR1 and CDR2 are LNHDA and SQIVND (reference sequence). V dropped 5 bases and J dropped 4 bases, with 11 bases sitting between them. In nucleotides, the CDR3 is TGTGCCAGTAGTTCAGAGCCGGGCACTGAAGCTTTCTTT. It codes for CASSSEPGTEAFF.

This rearrangement joins TRBV19 to TRBJ2-3, with 8 bases that match TRBD2. The germline V gene has CDR1 LNHDA and CDR2 SQIVND (reference sequence). This CDR3 spans 17 amino acids. V shed 6 bases and J 5 bases; nucleotides not matched to a gene: 16. In nucleotides, the CDR3 is TGTGCCAGTAGCCGCGGGGAGCGGGGGAACCTTTTAGATACGCAGTATTTT. Amino acids: CASSRGERGNLLDTQYF.

The V and J genes are TRBV30 and TRBJ1-6, with TRBD1 matching over 10 bases. J gave up 6 bases and V 4 bases, and 6 bases lay outside the gene matches. This CDR3 comprises 15 residues. Germline V gene lookup returns CDR1 GTSNPN and CDR2 SVGIG (reference sequence). Here the CDR3 reads CAWKGQGQPNSPLHF. The CDR3 DNA sequence: TGTGCCTGGAAGGGACAGGGGCAACCTAATTCACCCCTCCACTTT.

CDR3 region: CATLKDGNEKLFF. The DNA of the CDR3 is TGTGCCACCTTAAAGGACGGGAATGAAAAACTGTTTTTT. This chain uses TRBV6-6 with TRBJ1-4; D unclear. The V gene lost 10 bases and the J gene lost 5 bases, with 14 bases spanning the gap. CDR1 is MNHNY and CDR2 is SVGAGI in the germline V gene (reference sequence). The CDR3 contains 13 residues.

The chain joins TRBV7-2 to TRBJ2-7, with no clear D. V lost 3 bases and J lost 0, with 15 bases in between. Germline V lookup: CDR1 SGHTA, CDR2 FQGNSA. The CDR3 extends over 16 amino acids. This CDR3 reads CASSFGSRKSSYEQYF. In DNA form, the CDR3 reads TGTGCCAGCAGCTTTGGAAGTAGGAAAAGCTCCTACGAGCAGTACTTC.

The CDR3 DNA is TGTGCCAGCATAGATAATGAGGAACTGTTTTTT. Translation: CASIDNEELFF. The genes are TRBV25-1 and TRBJ1-4; no clear D gene. Per the germline V gene, CDR1 is MGHDK and CDR2 is SYGVNS. The V and J ends lost 7 bases and 12 bases respectively, with 12 bases between them. The CDR3 loop spans 11 amino acids.

The chain couples TRBV2 to TRBJ2-6; no reliable D call. Trimming left V 4 bases short and J 4 bases short, with 20 bases between. CDR1 SNHLY and CDR2 FYNNEI come from the germline V gene. The CDR3 has 18 amino acids. CDR3 DNA sequence: TGTGCCAGCAGTGTGACGGTGCAAATGTCAAGCGGGGCCAACGTCCTGACTTTC. Protein: CASSVTVQMSSGANVLTF.

The chain links TRBV18 to TRBJ1-2; the D gene is possibly TRBD1 (6 bases). Germline assignment: CDR1 KGHSH and CDR2 LQKENI. The CDR3 runs to 13 residues. V lost 3 bases to trimming and J lost 6 bases, with 11 bases between them. In DNA form, the CDR3 reads TGTGCCAGCTCACCGGGGGCTCGGGATGGCTACACCTTC. This gives the protein CASSPGARDGYTF.

This CDR3 reads CASSQGGNPYGYTF. As DNA, the CDR3 is TGTGCCAGCAGCCAAGGCGGTAACCCTTATGGCTACACCTTC. The chain combines TRBV3-1 (or the pseudogene TRBV3-2) with TRBJ1-2; D not resolved. Trimming stripped 1 base from V and 5 bases from J, with 11 bases between. Looked up from germline, CDR1 is LGHDT and CDR2 is YNNKEL (reference sequence). The CDR3 runs 14 residues.

J is TRBJ2-2 and V is TRBV4-3; 12 bases map to TRBD2. The CDR3 runs to 19 residues. Unmatched junction bases numbered 11, after V lost 0 bases and J lost 6 bases. The germline gives CDR1 LGHNA, CDR2 YSLEER. CDR3 loop: CASSQDPGLAGGVSGELFF. CDR3 sequence (DNA): TGCGCCAGCAGCCAAGATCCGGGGCTAGCGGGGGGGGTGTCCGGGGAGCTGTTTTTT.

The chain joins TRBV10-3 to TRBJ2-3, with 8 bases identical to TRBD2. Germline V gives CDR1 ENHRY, CDR2 SYGVKD. V trimming: 4 bases; J trimming: 4 bases; junction bases outside the gene matches: 4. The CDR3 contains 14 residues. The CDR3 region is CAISAGRDADTQYF. CDR3 in DNA: TGTGCCATCAGTGCCGGGAGGGATGCAGATACGCAGTATTTT.

A few counts support this clone. The CDR3 DNA reads as TGTGCCAGTAGTGAAGACACGCAAAATAGAAGGCCCCAGCATTTT. It is translated as CASSEDTQNRRPQHF. The V gene is TRBV19, the J gene TRBJ1-5; D call uncertain. The germline CDR1 and CDR2 sequences are LNHDA and SQIVND (reference sequence). This CDR3 spans 15 amino acids. V was clipped by 5 bases and J by 9 bases, with 20 bases between them.

The J gene is TRBJ2-7, the V gene TRBV9; TRBD2 might be the D (6 bases). The CDR3 spans 15 residues. The germline V gene has CDR1 SGDLS and CDR2 YYNGEE. Trimming took 4 bases from V and 7 from J, leaving 21 bases between them. The CDR3 protein is CASSRYLAPTREQYF. DNA for the CDR3: TGTGCCAGCAGCCGATATCTAGCGCCAACAAGGGAGCAGTACTTC.

The chain has TRBV7-9 and TRBJ2-1; possibly TRBD1 for D (6 bases). V was trimmed by 5 bases and J by 0 bases, leaving 11 bases between them. The CDR3 runs 15 residues. Looked up from germline, CDR1 is SEHNR and CDR2 is FQNEAQ (reference sequence). This CDR3 reads CASSPEDSSYNEQFF. The CDR3 DNA reads as TGTGCCAGCAGCCCGGAGGACAGCTCCTACAATGAGCAGTTCTTC.

The chain uses TRBV20-1 and TRBJ1-3; D might be TRBD1 (5 bases). Trimming took off 5 bases at V and 8 bases at J, with 10 bases between the two ends. The CDR3 spans 11 residues. The V gene's germline CDR1 is DFQATT and CDR2 SNEGSKA (reference sequence). The CDR3 is CSADSGYTIYF. CDR3 DNA: TGCAGTGCTGATTCAGGGTACACCATATATTTT.